The clone carrying this TCR beta chain was seen more than once but under ten times. The antigen is not known. The sample originates from a study of cytomegalovirus exposure and HLA in healthy donors. Germline trimming cut 4 bases from V and 12 bases from J; bases unmatched to any gene: 10. The CDR3 has 13 residues. Germline CDR1 reads SGHDT; CDR2 reads YYEEEE. In the PCR, 60 Vbeta and 13 Jbeta primers were used. The method was immunoSEQ multiplex PCR; TCRdb's version includes in-frame clones alone and lacks a portion of them. The sample includes over 200,000 clones, 85% to 90% of them seen just once. General study findings and limits: In a later analysis, productive TCRs from donors in an Asian-associated ancestry cluster reportedly carried fewer N-insertions than the cohort mean. Per a later analysis, approximately 16,000 TCR beta sequences showed association with HLA alleles at 0.05 false discovery rate.

The TCR was taken from a human donor in good health. This chain uses TRBV5-6 with TRBJ1-5, with 7 bases that match TRBD1. Input material: PBMCs. CDR3 loop: CASSPRSGGIQHF. In DNA, the CDR3 is TGTGCCAGCAGCCCGAGATCAGGGGGAATCCAGCATTTT. Based on the CDR3 plus reference TRBV5-6 and TRBJ1-5, the full variable domain is DAGVTQSPTHLIKTRGQQVTLRCSPKSGHDTVSWYQQALGQGPQFIFQYYEEEERQRGNFPDRFSGHQFPNYSSELNVNALLLGDSALYLCASSPRSGGIQHFGDGTRLSIL.